The entry below describes one TCR beta chain. What it recognizes is unknown. The data belong to a study of human T cells and chemical hapten exposure. General study results and limits: Sensitizing with DPC caused no change in TCRs above 1 in 1000 frequency. The formation of large CDR3 similarity clusters by expanded TCRs significantly exceeded that of controls.

Specified time point: patch test 1, 2 weeks after DPC sensitization. The treatment here: therapeutic diphenylcyclopropenone sensitization with weekly scalp DPC. Blood collection took place prior to placing each patch test. Attachment of unique molecular identifiers to individual cDNA molecules was performed in the library. TCRdb fed the RACE reads into MiXCR, producing one record per CDR3 protein. The sample consists of 150,000 to 200,000 distinct CDR3 sequences, roughly 15% of them appearing once. The J segment lost 5 bases and the V segment lost 4 bases, leaving 8 bases of the junction unmatched. The CDR3 runs to 14 residues. Germline lookup yields CDR1 SGHRS and CDR2 YFSETQ.

The chain carries TRBV5-1 and TRBJ1-1, with 7 bases that match TRBD1. The sequence came from a woman in her 30s with alopecia areata. Some clones in this sample may be carry-over from other donors' samples. Sequences were derived from whole blood, sampled in connection with sensitization to the hapten diphenylcyclopropenone (DPC). The CDR3 is CASSRRQGETEAFF. CDR3 bases: TGCGCCAGCAGCCGCCGACAGGGCGAGACTGAAGCTTTCTTT.